The 18 T cell receptor beta chains presented below share a single source sample, sequenced in a study of blood T cell repertoires in COVID-19. Measured with immunoSEQ multiplex PCR; TCRdb has only the in-frame clones, and not every one. The table shows 150,000 to 200,000 clones, with about 85% occurring only once. The sample taken for sequencing was peripheral blood. These receptors were obtained from a man aged 70 or older with active or convalescent COVID-19.

The rearrangement links TRBV20-1 to TRBJ2-7; 7 bases map to TRBD1. V dropped 3 bases and J dropped 4; count of bases not matched to a gene: 9. Germline CDR1 reads DFQATT; CDR2 reads SNEGSKA (reference sequence). The CDR3 has 14 amino acids. Here the CDR3 reads CSASRQGRRYEQYF. CDR3 DNA sequence: TGCAGTGCTAGTCGACAGGGTAGGAGGTACGAGCAGTACTTC.

This clone was found once. The chain links TRBV3-1 (or the pseudogene TRBV3-2) to TRBJ1-4; maybe TRBD1 (6 bases). Trimming cost V 2 bases and J 8 bases, with 18 bases left between them. Germline CDR1 and CDR2: LGHDT and YNNKEL (reference sequence). The CDR3 totals 16 residues. CDR3 region: CASSQTGGGRGEKLFF. The CDR3 DNA reads TGTGCCAGCAGCCAAACCGGGGGGGGGCGAGGAGAAAAACTGTTTTTT.

This chain connects TRBV28 to TRBJ1-3, with no clear D. Per germline, CDR1 MDHEN and CDR2 SYDVKM. The germline V and J ends were trimmed by 6 bases and 2 bases, with 11 bases remaining between them. This CDR3 contains 14 residues. The CDR3: CASRRSLAGNTIYF. CDR3 in DNA: TGTGCCAGCAGAAGGAGTCTTGCTGGAAACACCATATATTTT.

This chain joins TRBV6-5 and TRBJ2-3; maybe TRBD1 (5 bases). CDR1 is MNHEY and CDR2 is SVGAGI in the germline V gene. The V and J ends lost 9 bases and 5 bases respectively, with 18 bases between them. The CDR3 runs 14 residues. Here the CDR3 DNA reads TGTGCCAGTACGACGCCACAGGTGATAGATACGCAGTATTTT. Protein sequence: CASTTPQVIDTQYF.

The chain combines TRBV2 with TRBJ1-4, with D possibly TRBD1 on 5 matching bases. Germline values: CDR1 SNHLY, CDR2 FYNNEI. The CDR3 runs 14 residues. V was cut by 6 bases and J by 5 bases, with 13 bases left in between. For the CDR3, the DNA is TGTGCCAGCAGGCACAGGATATTCAATGAAAAACTGTTTTTT. It yields the protein CASRHRIFNEKLFF.

The V call is TRBV9, the J call TRBJ2-1, with a tentative D call TRBD2 (6 bases). The CDR3 totals 15 residues. The germline gives CDR1 SGDLS, CDR2 YYNGEE. Trimming removed 3 bases at V and 8 bases at J, with 18 bases between. CDR3 DNA: TGTGCCAGCAGCGATCCCCCCGGGAGAGGCGATGAGCAGTTCTTC. Translated: CASSDPPGRGDEQFF. Drawing the rest from reference TRBV9 and TRBJ2-1, the complete variable domain is DSGVTQTPKHLITATGQRVTLRCSPRSGDLSVYWYQQSLDQGLQFLIQYYNGEERAKGNILERFSAQQFPDLHSELNLSSLELGDSALYFCASSDPPGRGDEQFFGPGTRLTVL.

The genes are TRBV11-2 and TRBJ2-1; the D gene is possibly TRBD2 (6 bases). The CDR3 is 17 residues long. The V end lost 1 base, the J end lost 4 bases, and 17 bases lay between the germline ends. CDR1 SGHAT and CDR2 FQNNGV come from the germline V gene. The CDR3 DNA reads as TGTGCCAGCAGCTTAGCCATGACTAGGCTGGGGTACAATGAGCAGTTCTTC. Residues: CASSLAMTRLGYNEQFF.

V is TRBV28 and J is TRBJ2-1; tentative D call: TRBD1 (6 bases). This CDR3 spans 17 amino acids. Trimming cost V 10 bases and J 0 bases, with 22 bases left between them. Germline CDR1 reads MDHEN; CDR2 reads SYDVKM. CDR3 in DNA: TGTGCCAATTCACCGGGACAAGGGACGGGCTCCTACAATGAGCAGTTCTTC. Translation: CANSPGQGTGSYNEQFF.

This rearrangement joins TRBV25-1 to TRBJ1-6; 9 bases are a match to TRBD1. CDR3 size: 16 residues. With 4 bases clipped from V and 7 bases from J, the junction kept 8 bases outside the gene matches. Looked up from germline, CDR1 is MGHDK and CDR2 is SYGVNS. The CDR3 reads CASSVTSTGGNSPLHF. DNA for the CDR3: TGTGCCAGCAGTGTTACCTCGACAGGGGGAAATTCACCCCTCCACTTT.

As DNA, the CDR3 is TGTGCCAGCAGCCCCCGAGGGACTAGCGGGGGGGCCGGTACTTACGAGCAGTACTTC. Its translation: CASSPRGTSGGAGTYEQYF. The chain has TRBV11-2 and TRBJ2-7; 16 bases match TRBD2. Germline CDR1 and CDR2: SGHAT and FQNNGV. CDR3 length: 19 amino acids. Trimming took 5 bases from V and 4 from J; bases not matched to a gene: 14.

The V call is TRBV11-2, the J call TRBJ2-2; D may be TRBD1 (6 bases). V lost 8 bases and J lost 1, with 17 bases in between. Germline V gene data show CDR1 as SGHAT and CDR2 as FQNNGV. The CDR3 spans 16 residues. This chain's CDR3 is CASGRMGHKNTGELFF. CDR3 nucleotide sequence: TGTGCCAGCGGTAGAATGGGACACAAGAACACCGGGGAGCTGTTTTTT.

The chain combines TRBV3-1 (or the pseudogene TRBV3-2) with TRBJ2-3; 7 bases align to TRBD1. There are 15 residues in the CDR3. Trimming at V came to 1 base and at J to 3 bases, leaving 4 bases not matched to a gene. Germline V CDR1 and CDR2: LGHDT, YNNKEL (reference sequence). The CDR3 sequence: CASSQAATGTDTQYF. CDR3 nucleotides: TGTGCCAGCAGCCAAGCTGCGACAGGGACAGATACGCAGTATTTT.

This chain uses TRBV19 with TRBJ1-2; TRBD1 matches 8 bases. Looked up from germline, CDR1 is LNHDA and CDR2 is SQIVND (reference sequence). The CDR3 is 15 amino acids. J gave up 2 bases and V 0 bases, and 2 bases lay outside the gene matches. The CDR3 DNA reads TGTGCCAGTAGTATAGATCCAGGGGGCAACTATGGCTACACCTTC. As protein: CASSIDPGGNYGYTF.

Here the CDR3 reads CASSIALAGLSSYNEQFF. In nucleotides, the CDR3 is TGTGCCAGTAGTATAGCCTTAGCCGGACTGAGCTCCTACAATGAGCAGTTCTTC. The V gene is TRBV19, the J gene TRBJ2-1; possibly TRBD2 for D (5 bases). The CDR3 runs 18 residues. V shed 1 base and J shed 0 bases, with 16 bases lying between them. The germline V gene has CDR1 LNHDA and CDR2 SQIVND (reference sequence).

The chain couples TRBV7-6 to TRBJ2-5; TRBD2 matches at 11 bases. CDR3 length: 16 residues. J was trimmed by 5 bases and V by 1 base; bases with no gene match: 6. Germline values: CDR1 SGHVS, CDR2 FNYEAQ. The CDR3 DNA reads TGTGCCAGCAGCTTAGGTCGACTAGCGGGAAAGGAGACCCAGTACTTC. It is translated as CASSLGRLAGKETQYF.

The chain links TRBV7-9 to TRBJ2-1; TRBD2 is a possible D gene (7 bases). V was cut by 7 bases and J by 6 bases, with 19 bases left in between. Germline CDR1 and CDR2: SEHNR and FQNEAQ (reference sequence). The CDR3 runs to 15 residues. CDR3 DNA sequence: TGTGCCAGCACCAACTGGGGGGGGCGAACCAATGAGCAGTTCTTC. It specifies CASTNWGGRTNEQFF. The entire variable domain, with the rest obtained from reference TRBV7-9 and TRBJ2-1, is as follows: DTGVSQNPRHKITKRGQNVTFRCDPISEHNRLYWYRQTLGQGPEFLTYFQNEAQLEKSRLLSDRFSAERPKGSFSTLEIQRTEQGDSAMYLCASTNWGGRTNEQFFGPGTRLTVL.

The chain joins TRBV27 to TRBJ1-4, with 9 bases fitting TRBD1. This CDR3 comprises 19 residues. Germline assignment: CDR1 MNHEY and CDR2 SMNVEV (reference sequence). V lost 1 base to trimming and J lost 4 bases; unmatched junction nucleotides: 13. The CDR3 here is CASSLFPRDRVPLNEKLFF. The CDR3 DNA sequence: TGTGCCAGCAGTTTATTTCCCCGGGACAGGGTCCCCCTTAATGAAAAACTGTTTTTT.

This chain uses TRBV19 with TRBJ2-5; 14 nucleotides align to TRBD2. V dropped 5 bases and J dropped 4; count of bases not matched to a gene: 6. This CDR3 contains 16 residues. The germline V gene has CDR1 LNHDA and CDR2 SQIVND (reference sequence). The CDR3 DNA sequence: TGTGCCAGTAGTCTTGGGACTAGCGGGGGCCCAGAGACCCAGTACTTC. Translation gives CASSLGTSGGPETQYF.